The 13 T cell receptor beta chains reported below all come from one sample, sequenced in a study of blood T cell repertoires in COVID-19. This table comes from immunoSEQ multiplex PCR, and its TCRdb copy is limited to in-frame clones, with some not included. Of about 250,000 clones detected, 70% to 90% appear once; the ten largest clones hold approximately 9%. The sequenced material came from PBMCs or T cells enriched from blood (not recorded which). The receptor set was obtained from a woman aged 50 to 60 with acute COVID-19.

The chain is built from TRBV7-2 and TRBJ2-1, with TRBD1 identical over 7 bases. The junction had 4 bases not matched to a gene; V was cut back by 5 bases and J by 3 bases. Germline V CDR1 and CDR2: SGHTA, FQGNSA. The CDR3 has 14 amino acids. The CDR3 region is CASSRGQSYNEQFF. DNA of the CDR3: TGTGCCAGCAGCCGGGGACAGAGCTACAATGAGCAGTTCTTC.

The V and J genes are TRBV5-1 and TRBJ1-6, with 9 bases matching TRBD1. The trim removed 4 bases at V and 7 bases at J, leaving 6 bases unmatched. The germline CDR1 and CDR2 sequences are SGHRS and YFSETQ. This CDR3 spans 15 amino acids. CDR3 nucleotide sequence: TGCGCCAGCAGCCGGGGACAGGGACAGAATTCACCCCTCCACTTT. Protein product: CASSRGQGQNSPLHF.

In DNA, the CDR3 is TGTGCCAGCAGCTTAGTGGCTAGCGGGGGGATCTACAATGAGCAGTTCTTC. Its translation: CASSLVASGGIYNEQFF. The chain recombines TRBV7-2 with TRBJ2-1; 11 bases are shared with TRBD2. The J segment lost 3 bases and the V segment lost 1 base, leaving 5 bases of the junction unmatched. The CDR3 has 17 amino acids. The germline V gene encodes CDR1 SGHTA and CDR2 FQGNSA.

The chain uses TRBV5-1 and TRBJ2-2; TRBD2 agrees at 9 bases. V shed 3 bases and J 3 bases; nucleotides not matched to a gene: 6. The length of the CDR3 is 16 residues. CDR1 and CDR2 from the germline V gene are SGHRS and YFSETQ. The CDR3 nucleotides are TGCGCCAGCAGCTCTCAGACTAGCGGCTACACCGGGGAGCTGTTTTTT. This codes for CASSSQTSGYTGELFF.

The chain carries TRBV6-5 and TRBJ1-2, with 7 nucleotides matching TRBD1. The germline V gene encodes CDR1 MNHEY and CDR2 SVGAGI. CDR3 length: 15 amino acids. V gave up 4 bases and J gave up 4 bases; unmatched junction bases: 9. In nucleotides, the CDR3 is TGTGCCAGCAGTTCTAGACAGGGAACAACCTATGGCTACACCTTC. Its translation: CASSSRQGTTYGYTF.

This clone showed up just once. The V gene is TRBV6-5, the J gene TRBJ1-2, with unresolved D. The V gene lost 7 bases and the J gene lost 3 bases, with 12 bases spanning the gap. There are 13 residues in the CDR3. CDR1 and CDR2 (germline): MNHEY, SVGAGI. The CDR3 nucleotides read TGTGCCAGCATCGATCCAGTATACTATGGCTACACCTTC. This codes for CASIDPVYYGYTF.

The table lists this clone with a few counts. The gene calls are TRBV3-1 (or the pseudogene TRBV3-2) and TRBJ2-5, with no clear D. The CDR3 spans 14 residues. Per germline, CDR1 LGHDT and CDR2 YNNKEL (reference sequence). With 0 bases removed from V and 2 bases from J, the gap between germline ends came to 7 bases. CDR3 bases: TGTGCCAGCAGCCAAGATTGGCGGCAAGAGACCCAGTACTTC. It translates to CASSQDWRQETQYF.

This clone was counted a single time. The genes are TRBV10-1 and TRBJ1-1; D remains unclear. Trimming removed 4 bases from V and 1 base from J, with 10 bases in between. Germline CDR1 is WNHNN and CDR2 is SYGVQD (reference sequence). The CDR3 has 14 amino acids. The CDR3 loop is CASSAGRANTEAFF. DNA for the CDR3: TGCGCCAGCAGTGCTGGGCGGGCGAACACTGAAGCTTTCTTT.

This clone was found a few times. CDR3 nucleotides: TGCGCCAGCAGCCAAGCCGGGACAGGACTATCCTACAATGAGCAGTTCTTC. It encodes CASSQAGTGLSYNEQFF. J is TRBJ2-1 and V is TRBV4-1, with TRBD1 identical over 8 bases. V was pared by 1 base and J by 1 base, with 6 bases of the junction left unmatched. The CDR3 totals 17 residues. Germline values: CDR1 MGHRA, CDR2 YSYEKL.

This clone was counted only a few times. The gene calls are TRBV27 and TRBJ1-1; 8 nucleotides line up with TRBD1. This CDR3 is built from 14 residues. V shed 10 bases, J shed 1 base, and the junction held 8 bases outside the gene matches. Germline-derived CDR1 and CDR2 are MNHEY and SMNVEV (reference sequence). The CDR3, as DNA: TGTGCCACCAGGGGGGACAGGACGAACACTGAAGCTTTCTTT. Translated, it gives CATRGDRTNTEAFF.

CDR3 nucleotides: TGTGCCAGCAGCTTAAAGCACGAGCAGTACTTC. Protein sequence: CASSLKHEQYF. V usage is TRBV11-2 and J usage is TRBJ2-7; D gene uncertain. There are 11 residues in the CDR3. Germline V gene data show CDR1 as SGHAT and CDR2 as FQNNGV. V was clipped by 2 bases and J by 5 bases, with 4 bases between them.

This clone was recorded once. The chain links TRBV9 to TRBJ1-3, with TRBD1 identical over 9 bases. Looked up from germline, CDR1 is SGDLS and CDR2 is YYNGEE. V was clipped by 3 bases and J by 4 bases; unmatched bases: 11. This CDR3 region has 17 residues. In DNA form, the CDR3 reads TGTGCCAGCAGCGCAGAGAACAGGGGGCGAAGGGGAAACACCATATATTTT. It encodes CASSAENRGRRGNTIYF.

The chain joins TRBV7-7 to TRBJ2-1; D is undetermined. Germline assignment: CDR1 SSHAT and CDR2 FNYEAQ (reference sequence). Trimming left V 2 bases short and J 2 bases short, with 4 bases between. The CDR3 covers 13 residues. The CDR3 nucleotides are TGTGCCAGCAGCTTACGGGCCTACAATGAGCAGTTCTTC. Translation: CASSLRAYNEQFF. Based on the CDR3 plus reference TRBV7-7 and TRBJ2-1, the full variable domain is GAGVSQSPRYKVTKRGQDVTLRCDPISSHATLYWYQQALGQGPEFLTYFNYEAQPDKSGLPSDRFSAERPEGSISTLTIQRTEQRDSAMYRCASSLRAYNEQFFGPGTRLTVL.